This T cell receptor beta chain was retrieved from a study of cytotoxic CD8 clonotypes in ibrutinib-treated CLL. Overall study findings and caveats: Pretreatment clonality was elevated relative to age-matched healthy donors and paralleled circulating CD8+ T-cell counts.

CDR1 is SGHRS and CDR2 is YFSETQ in the germline V gene. The CDR3 length is 14 residues. Trimming stripped 9 bases from V and 5 bases from J, with 15 bases between. Many counts were recorded for this clone. The target antigen is unknown. Measured with immunoSEQ multiplex PCR; TCRdb has only the in-frame clones, and not every one. The sample includes about 120,000 clones, 58% of them seen just once. The chain carries TRBV5-1 and TRBJ1-6; TRBD1 might be the D (6 bases). The origin of this receptor is a human donor with chronic lymphocytic leukemia. The material was PBMCs, obtained after 24 months of ibrutinib treatment. The CDR3 bases are TGCGCCACCCGGGGGCTTCCGGATAATTCACCCCTCCACTTT. It encodes CATRGLPDNSPLHF.